This TCR beta chain stems from a study of blood T cell repertoires in COVID-19. Germline assignment: CDR1 SGHRS and CDR2 YFSETQ. The CDR3 is 17 residues long. V gave up 0 bases and J gave up 7 bases; unmatched junction bases: 11. Sequencing was performed with immunoSEQ multiplex PCR; in TCRdb, only in-frame clones are kept and a portion is missing. The sample records more than 70,000 clones, about 90% being singletons. Sequenced material: peripheral blood. The sequence was obtained from a woman between 45 and 65 years old with active or convalescent COVID-19. The chain employs TRBV5-1 and TRBJ2-2; TRBD1 matches 8 bases. This CDR3 reads CASSLVAGTGAFGELFF. The CDR3 DNA is TGCGCCAGCAGCTTGGTAGCCGGGACAGGCGCTTTCGGGGAGCTGTTTTTT.